The 14 T cell receptor beta chains listed next were all sequenced from one sample in a study of regulatory T cells in long-lasting Graves disease (TCRdb year 2021). Libraries were prepared through multiplex PCR. Reads for this sample came from an Illumina HiSeq 4000. iRepertoire HTBI primers and Arm-PCR amplification of CDR3 regions were used to construct TCR beta libraries. The public reads were reprocessed in TCRdb via fastp at Q25 and MiXCR, keeping in-frame beta chains. Entries are consolidated by CDR3 protein sequence, retaining the most common genes and DNA. The sample records 350,000 to 450,000 distinct CDR3 sequences, 16% of which are singletons. Roughly 27% of the sample belongs to the ten largest clones. What this sample's time point label stands for: newly diagnosed GD, antithyroid drugs for less than 3 months. For both TCR sequencing and RNA sequencing, RNA was extracted from PBMCs in TRIzol.

The same data also contributed to another study, on T cells in Graves' hyperthyroidism and ophthalmopathy.

The material was peripheral blood mononuclear cells (PBMCs), obtained at new diagnosis, from a patient treated with antithyroid drugs. These receptors were taken from a man aged 40-49 years with Graves disease. Donor details come from another sample of the same person, matched by shared clones.

This clonotype was observed many times. The chain recombines TRBV28 with TRBJ2-6; no firm D call. This CDR3 has 15 residues. Germline assignment: CDR1 MDHEN and CDR2 SYDVKM. V gave up 5 bases and J gave up 9 bases, with 17 bases separating them. The CDR3 nucleotides are TGTGCCAGCAGTCCCCCCCCACAAGGCAACAACGTCCTGACTTTC. Amino acids: CASSPPPQGNNVLTF.

Ten or more counts support this clonotype. V is TRBV5-1 and J is TRBJ2-2; D is unclear. Germline V gene lookup returns CDR1 SGHRS and CDR2 YFSETQ. V lost 2 bases and J lost 3, with 14 bases in between. The CDR3 has 16 amino acids. This CDR3 reads CASSFPQLRDTGELFF. The CDR3 bases are TGCGCCAGCAGCTTCCCTCAGTTAAGAGACACCGGGGAGCTGTTTTTT.

In its sample, this clonotype was seen a few times. This rearrangement joins TRBV28 to TRBJ1-2, with D possibly being TRBD1 (5 bases). V lost 0 bases, J lost 5 bases, and 7 bases lay in between. The CDR3 is made up of 13 amino acids. The germline V gene encodes CDR1 MDHEN and CDR2 SYDVKM. DNA for the CDR3: TGTGCCAGCAGTTTATGGCAGGGTTATGGCTACACCTTC. It is translated as CASSLWQGYGYTF.

The sample holds many counts of this clonotype. The CDR3 DNA reads TGTGCCAGCAGTGAACGGGGTTCGGGCCAAGAGACCCAGTACTTC. This encodes CASSERGSGQETQYF. V is TRBV2 and J is TRBJ2-5; the D gene is possibly TRBD2 (5 bases). The V gene lost 2 bases and the J gene lost 1 base, with 11 bases spanning the gap. Germline V gives CDR1 SNHLY, CDR2 FYNNEI. The CDR3 sequence is 15 residues long.

V usage is TRBV5-1 and J usage is TRBJ2-7, with 10 bases identical to TRBD1. The CDR3 is made up of 12 amino acids. V trimming: 7 bases; J trimming: 5 bases; junction bases outside the gene matches: 3. Germline V gene lookup returns CDR1 SGHRS and CDR2 YFSETQ. The chain's CDR3 is CASRTGGNEQYF. For the CDR3, the DNA is TGCGCCAGCCGGACAGGGGGGAACGAGCAGTACTTC.

This clonotype was seen only a few times. This chain links TRBV20-1 with TRBJ2-5; D uncertain. The length of the CDR3 is 15 residues. Per germline, CDR1 DFQATT and CDR2 SNEGSKA (reference sequence). The V and J ends lost 1 base and 5 bases respectively, with 17 bases between them. The CDR3 DNA reads TGCAGTGCTAGAGGCATGAGATTCACTGAGGAGACCCAGTACTTC. Translated: CSARGMRFTEETQYF.

As regards this clonotype: A much larger clone sits a single nucleotide away, making a read error possible. V is TRBV11-1 and J is TRBJ2-7; the D gene is possibly TRBD2 (7 bases). CDR3 length: 17 residues. Germline V gene lookup returns CDR1 SGHAT and CDR2 FQDESV (reference sequence). CDR3 in DNA: TGTGCCAGCAGCTTAAAGCGCGGCGGGGGCCTTGACTACAAGCAGTACTTC. It translates to CASSLKRGGGLDYKQYF.

This clonotype came up many times. This rearrangement joins TRBV5-1 to TRBJ1-1; no clear D. The V end was cut by 0 bases, the J end by 0 bases, with 6 bases between. The CDR3 extends over 14 amino acids. The germline gives CDR1 SGHRS, CDR2 YFSETQ. DNA of the CDR3: TGCGCCAGCAGCTTGGGGGCGATGAACACTGAAGCTTTCTTT. It translates to CASSLGAMNTEAFF.

This clonotype was observed at least ten times. The CDR3 loop reads CATSVTGGGQNEQFF. The CDR3 region has the DNA TGTGCCACCAGCGTCACAGGGGGCGGCCAGAATGAGCAGTTCTTC. This chain joins TRBV24-1 and TRBJ2-1; 9 bases align to TRBD1. The CDR3 runs 15 residues. J lost 7 bases, V lost 7 bases, and 10 bases had no gene match. The germline V gene encodes CDR1 KGHDR and CDR2 SFDVKD.

This clonotype showed up just a few times. V is TRBV10-3 and J is TRBJ2-1, with a weak D call TRBD1 (6 bases). The CDR3 runs 14 residues. Germline V gene sequence: CDR1 ENHRY, CDR2 SYGVKD. The ends were cut back, 2 bases at V and 4 bases at J, with 9 bases in the middle. The CDR3 region is CAISEGQNYNEQFF. CDR3 nucleotide sequence: TGTGCCATCAGTGAGGGACAGAATTACAATGAGCAGTTCTTC.

This clonotype was observed at least ten times. A junction end diverges from the germline sequence, so it may reflect a read error. The rearrangement uses TRBV5-1 and TRBJ2-1; 11 bases map to TRBD2. This CDR3 region has 15 residues. From germline, CDR1 is SGHRS and CDR2 YFSETQ. The CDR3 loop is CASSFSGGALNEQFF. The CDR3 DNA reads as TGTGCCAGCAGCTTTAGCGGGGGGGCCTTAAATGAGCAGTTCTTC.

This clonotype was picked up many times. This chain joins TRBV7-2 and TRBJ2-1, with TRBD1 as a possible D gene (6 bases). Germline loops: CDR1 SGHTA, CDR2 FQGNSA. V gave up 7 bases and J gave up 10 bases, with 11 bases separating them. The CDR3 spans 11 residues. The CDR3 reads CASTQGVEQFF. The CDR3, as DNA: TGTGCCAGCACACAGGGAGTAGAGCAGTTCTTC.

This clonotype showed up just a few times. The chain employs TRBV27 and TRBJ2-7; 8 nucleotides match TRBD2. V lost 3 bases and J lost 7; bases outside the gene matches: 17. CDR1 is MNHEY, CDR2 SMNVEV, per germline (reference sequence). CDR3 length: 17 residues. In DNA form, the CDR3 reads TGTGCCAGCAGTTTCCTCCCCGGGACTAGGGGGGCGGGGGAGCAGTACTTC. The encoded protein is CASSFLPGTRGAGEQYF.

The chain carries TRBV12-3 or TRBV12-4 and TRBJ1-2; D perhaps matches TRBD1 (6 bases). This CDR3 is built from 14 residues. Trimming took off 7 bases at V and 0 bases at J, with 12 bases between the two ends. The chain's CDR3 is CASNTGLANYGYTF. Here the CDR3 DNA reads TGTGCCAGCAACACAGGGCTGGCTAACTATGGCTACACCTTC.